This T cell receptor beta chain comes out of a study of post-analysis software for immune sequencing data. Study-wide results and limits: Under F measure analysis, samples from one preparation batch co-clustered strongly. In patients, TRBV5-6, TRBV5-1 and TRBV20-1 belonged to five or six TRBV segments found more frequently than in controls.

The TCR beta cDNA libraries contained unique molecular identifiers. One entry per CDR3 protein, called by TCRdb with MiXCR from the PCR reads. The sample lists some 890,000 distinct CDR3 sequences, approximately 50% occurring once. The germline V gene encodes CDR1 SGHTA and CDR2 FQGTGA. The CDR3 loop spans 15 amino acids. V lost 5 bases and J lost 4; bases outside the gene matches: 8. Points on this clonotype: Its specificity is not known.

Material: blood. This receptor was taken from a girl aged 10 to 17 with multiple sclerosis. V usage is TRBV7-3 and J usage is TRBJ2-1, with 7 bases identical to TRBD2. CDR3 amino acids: CASSPTSLSYNEQFF. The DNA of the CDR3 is TGTGCCAGCAGCCCGACTAGCTTATCATACAATGAGCAGTTCTTC.